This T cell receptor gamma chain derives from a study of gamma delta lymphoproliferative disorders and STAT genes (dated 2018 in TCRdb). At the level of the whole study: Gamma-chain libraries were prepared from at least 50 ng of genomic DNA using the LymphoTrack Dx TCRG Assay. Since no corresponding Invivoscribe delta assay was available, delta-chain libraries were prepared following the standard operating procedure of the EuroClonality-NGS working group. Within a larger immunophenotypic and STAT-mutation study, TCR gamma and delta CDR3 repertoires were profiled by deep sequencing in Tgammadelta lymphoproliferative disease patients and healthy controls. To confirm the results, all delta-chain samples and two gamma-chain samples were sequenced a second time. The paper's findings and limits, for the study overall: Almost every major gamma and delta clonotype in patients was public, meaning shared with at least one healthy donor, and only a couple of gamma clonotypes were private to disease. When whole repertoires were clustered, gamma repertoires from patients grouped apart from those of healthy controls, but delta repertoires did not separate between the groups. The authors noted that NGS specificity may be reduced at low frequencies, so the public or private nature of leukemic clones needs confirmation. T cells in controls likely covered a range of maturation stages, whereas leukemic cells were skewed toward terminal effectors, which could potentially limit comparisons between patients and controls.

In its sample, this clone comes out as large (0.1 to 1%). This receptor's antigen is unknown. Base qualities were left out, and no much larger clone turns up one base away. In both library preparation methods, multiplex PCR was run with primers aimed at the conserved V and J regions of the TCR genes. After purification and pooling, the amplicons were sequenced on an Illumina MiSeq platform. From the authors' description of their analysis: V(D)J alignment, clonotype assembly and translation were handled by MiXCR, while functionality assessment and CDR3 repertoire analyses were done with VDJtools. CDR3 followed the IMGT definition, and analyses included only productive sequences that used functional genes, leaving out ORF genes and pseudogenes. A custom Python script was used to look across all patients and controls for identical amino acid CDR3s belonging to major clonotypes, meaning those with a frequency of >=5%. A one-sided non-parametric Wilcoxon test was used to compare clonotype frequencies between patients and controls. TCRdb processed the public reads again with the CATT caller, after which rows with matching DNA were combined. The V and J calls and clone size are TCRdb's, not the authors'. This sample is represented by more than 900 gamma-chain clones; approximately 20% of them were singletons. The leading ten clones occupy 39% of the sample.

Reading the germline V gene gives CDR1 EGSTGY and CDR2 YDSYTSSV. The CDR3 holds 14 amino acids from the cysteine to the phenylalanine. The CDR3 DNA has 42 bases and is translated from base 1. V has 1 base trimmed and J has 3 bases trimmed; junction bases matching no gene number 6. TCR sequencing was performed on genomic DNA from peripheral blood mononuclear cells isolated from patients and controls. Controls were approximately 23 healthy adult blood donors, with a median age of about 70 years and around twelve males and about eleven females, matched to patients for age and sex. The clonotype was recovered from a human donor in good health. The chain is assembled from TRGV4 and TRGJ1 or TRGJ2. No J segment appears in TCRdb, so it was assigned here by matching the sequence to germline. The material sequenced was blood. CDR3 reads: CATWDGPPYYKKLF. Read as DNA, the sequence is TGTGCCACCTGGGATGGCCCTCCTTATTATAAGAAACTCTTT.